The present TCR beta chain was sequenced within a study of blood T cell repertoires in COVID-19. Study at large: The United States, Italy and Spain provided the acute and convalescent COVID-19 samples. The analysed material was cDNA or gDNA that came from T cells, B-cell-depleted T cells, or PBMCs.

The CDR3 contains 16 residues. The ends were cut back, 0 bases at V and 0 bases at J, with 11 bases in the middle. The germline V gene has CDR1 SGHAT and CDR2 FQNNGV. Original methodology: Nucleated cell counts were estimated from reference gene primer amplification. The protocol was immunoSEQ multiplex PCR, while the TCRdb copy is restricted to in-frame clones and leaves out a portion. D and trimming were read from the DNA, whereas the V and J calls and clone size are those reported in that table. The repertoire holds around 130,000 clones, 85% to 90% seen once, with 3.9% in the top ten. This sequence joins TRBV11-2 and TRBJ1-1; D uncertain. The origin of this receptor is a man aged 55-75 years with acute or convalescent COVID-19. Sequenced sample: peripheral blood. This CDR3 reads CASSLEYRLMNTEAFF. CDR3 nucleotides: TGTGCCAGCAGCTTAGAGTACCGACTTATGAACACTGAAGCTTTCTTT.